Sequencing of this T cell receptor (beta chain) was carried out in a study of OX40 agonist ivuxolimab in advanced cancers. General observations from the study: The study observed clonal expansion of CD4+ and CD8+ blood T cells by week 6 at 0.1 to 3.0 mg/kg. Expanded clones tended on average to be more numerous among CD8+ T cells than CD4+. Among patients with partial responses at 0.1-3.0 mg/kg, clonal expansion was among the lowest.

Clones were read by immunoSEQ multiplex PCR, and TCRdb kept only the in-frame ones, dropping some. The table records tens of thousands of clones, approximately 80% of them present only once. Baseline was the first blood sampling point, followed by cycle 4 day 1 and cycle 7 day 1. CDR1 and CDR2 (germline): SGHVS, FQNEAQ. The V end was cut by 2 bases, the J end by 7 bases, with 15 bases between. The CDR3 spans 16 residues. A remark on this clone: Antigen specificity is unknown.

This clonotype originated in an adult with an advanced solid tumor such as melanoma, head and neck, liver or kidney cancer. The sample was CD4+ or CD8+ T cells sorted from blood, taken in a trial of the OX40 agonist ivuxolimab. The rearrangement uses TRBV7-8 and TRBJ1-6, with unresolved D. CDR3 sequence (DNA): TGTGCCAGCAGCTTAAGTGCGGGAACAAGCAATTCACCCCTCCACTTT. This gives the protein CASSLSAGTSNSPLHF.